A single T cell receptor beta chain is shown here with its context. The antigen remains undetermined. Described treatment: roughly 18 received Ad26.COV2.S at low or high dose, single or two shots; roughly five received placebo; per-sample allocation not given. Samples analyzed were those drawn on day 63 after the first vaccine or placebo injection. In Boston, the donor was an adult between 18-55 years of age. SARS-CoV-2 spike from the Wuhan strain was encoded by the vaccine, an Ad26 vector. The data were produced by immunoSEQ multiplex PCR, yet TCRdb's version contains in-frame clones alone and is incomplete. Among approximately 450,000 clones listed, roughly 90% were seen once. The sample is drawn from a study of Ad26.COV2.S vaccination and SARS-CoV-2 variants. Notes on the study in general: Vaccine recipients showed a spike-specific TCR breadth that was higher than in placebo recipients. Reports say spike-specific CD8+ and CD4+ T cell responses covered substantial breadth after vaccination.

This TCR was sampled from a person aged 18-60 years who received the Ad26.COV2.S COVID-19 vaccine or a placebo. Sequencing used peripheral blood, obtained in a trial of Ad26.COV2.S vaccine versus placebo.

The CDR3, as DNA: TGTGCCAGCAGCTTGTGGGGCAGGGACATCTACGAGCAGTACTTC. This codes for CASSLWGRDIYEQYF. The rearrangement joins TRBV13 to TRBJ2-7, with a weak D call TRBD1 (6 bases). Germline V lookup: CDR1 PRHDT, CDR2 FYEKMQ (reference sequence). CDR3 length equals 15 residues. V lost 3 bases and J lost 3, with 15 bases in between.